Below, one TCR beta chain is given with its context. The antigen is unknown. This sample is part of a study of T-cell memory formation after mild COVID-19. The study, taken as a whole, reports: Pre-infection memory already had some responding clones, implying cross-reactive memory joined. Whereas later expanders leaned CD4+, clones contracting day 15 to 85 showed a balanced CD4/CD8 makeup.

The germline V gene has CDR1 SGHRS and CDR2 YFSETQ. There are 13 residues in the CDR3. The ends were cut back, 4 bases at V and 0 bases at J, with 5 bases in the middle. Constant-segment primers and 5'RACE yielded cDNA libraries for TCR alpha and TCR beta, each carrying sample barcodes and UMIs. TCRdb reanalysed the 5' RACE reads using MiXCR and keeps one entry per CDR3 protein. The repertoire holds a few hundred thousand distinct CDR3 sequences, with 20% to 25% as singletons. This chain links TRBV5-1 with TRBJ2-1; D remains ambiguous. This TCR was recovered from a man younger than 35 who had mild COVID-19 (a few samples of this study predate the infection). Cell type and time point are not known. The sequencing input was PBMCs or a T cell subset sorted from them (not recorded which). The CDR3 loop is CASSASSYNEQFF. The CDR3 DNA sequence: TGCGCCAGCAGCGCGAGCTCCTACAATGAGCAGTTCTTC. Full variable domain (rest looked up from reference TRBV5-1 and TRBJ2-1): KAGVTQTPRYLIKTRGQQVTLSCSPISGHRSVSWYQQTPGQGLQFLFEYFSETQRNKGNFPGRFSGRQFSNSRSEMNVSTLELGDSALYLCASSASSYNEQFFGPGTRLTVL.